Listed below are T cell receptor beta chains from one sample, sequenced in a study of T cells in narcolepsy. Sequencing was performed with immunoSEQ multiplex PCR; in TCRdb, only in-frame clones are kept and a portion is missing. Counted here are roughly 35,000 clones, approximately 85% occurring once; the ten biggest clones make up 1.5% to 2%. Sequenced: CD45RA- memory CD4+ T cells from PBMCs. The receptors originated from a human donor with narcolepsy. The conserved cysteine and the conserved F or W are not part of the CDR3 here. Rows give clone size only sometimes, using once, few, many, or a class for an expanded clone.

CDR3,J,size,V
ASGQSSYEQY,TRBJ2-7,NA,TRBV2
AWTEDRRGPQH,TRBJ1-5,NA,TRBV30
ASAWAGGAFSGNTIY,TRBJ1-3,NA,TRBV19
ASSSLGPNTGELF,TRBJ2-2,NA,TRBV7-9
ASSPLVGYEQY,TRBJ2-7,NA,TRBV7-2
ASNGPPRGDQETQY,TRBJ2-5,NA,TRBV7-9
ASRGGLGSLNYGYT,TRBJ1-2,NA,TRBV28
AWSITGRGYGYT,TRBJ1-2,once,TRBV30
ASSGHGTSGGTDTQY,TRBJ2-3,NA,TRBV9
ASSPMPGIEQY,TRBJ2-7,NA,TRBV19
ASSQDPGQGAGGYT,TRBJ1-2,NA,TRBV4-2
ASSYSGTLRYEQY,TRBJ2-7,NA,TRBV6-5
ASSLDLAGGFYNEQF,TRBJ2-1,few,TRBV11-2
ASGDRTNSPLH,TRBJ1-6,NA,TRBV2
ASSLTGGNQPQH,TRBJ1-5,NA,TRBV28
ASSQGTSPMETQY,TRBJ2-5,NA,TRBV14
ASSTRDPGELF,TRBJ2-2,NA,TRBV5-4
ASSLPGANVLT,TRBJ2-6,NA,TRBV7-2
ASIPGPGGTGELF,TRBJ2-2,NA,TRBV7-6
ASSPVPGQGSSPLH,TRBJ1-6,NA,TRBV5-1
ASSFDPRAWDEQF,TRBJ2-1,NA,TRBV5-4
ASNGDGTDTQY,TRBJ2-3,NA,TRBV2
ASGARSQETQY,TRBJ2-5,NA,TRBV6-5
ASSLPTGGSYGYT,TRBJ1-2,NA,TRBV28
ASSRDPIEGYT,TRBJ1-2,NA,TRBV5-1
AISGQGNYGYT,TRBJ1-2,NA,TRBV10-3
ASSGGGGGIFSQAF,TRBJ1-1,NA,TRBV25-1
ASRVGQGLGGYT,TRBJ1-2,NA,TRBV19
ASRGGVRTDTQY,TRBJ2-3,NA,TRBV5-1
AWKHNSGNTIY,TRBJ1-3,NA,TRBV30
ASSLGVGQPQH,TRBJ1-5,NA,TRBV5-1
ASSSTGAPLGYT,TRBJ1-2,NA,TRBV5-5
ASSLGQGSDGYT,TRBJ1-2,NA,TRBV2
ASSRSRDAEAF,TRBJ1-1,NA,TRBV6-6
TSLSGDTQY,TRBJ2-3,NA,TRBV29-1
AWGEATRGSFH,TRBJ1-6,NA,TRBV30
ASSEQGAGTEAF,TRBJ1-1,NA,TRBV2
ASSRVGNREQY,TRBJ2-7,NA,TRBV19
ASSVGGQMNTEAF,TRBJ1-1,NA,TRBV9
ASRGQGKSTDTQY,TRBJ2-3,few,TRBV6-4
ARRGPAGAYNSPLH,TRBJ1-6,NA,TRBV4-3
ASGRGQYNSPLH,TRBJ1-6,few,TRBV7-9
ASSQAGAPEQY,TRBJ2-7,NA,TRBV4-3
ASSLFGGALGANVLT,TRBJ2-6,NA,TRBV7-2
ASQLTGNYGYT,TRBJ1-2,once,TRBV6-1
ASSSGSSGGETQY,TRBJ2-5,NA,TRBV25-1
ASSLEPGLGPSEQF,TRBJ2-1,NA,TRBV7-2
ASSKKGDSNQPQH,TRBJ1-5,once,TRBV21-1
ASSEARGGGNNSPLH,TRBJ1-6,NA,TRBV6-1
ASSRLAETQY,TRBJ2-5,NA,TRBV23-1
ASSQDLGGTQY,TRBJ2-5,NA,TRBV14
ASSEQGARMTEAF,TRBJ1-1,NA,TRBV25-1
ASSKLAGNNNEQF,TRBJ2-1,NA,TRBV2
ASSPLAGGSYEQY,TRBJ2-7,NA,TRBV11-3
ASNPTANYGYT,TRBJ1-2,NA,TRBV2
ASGTGTYEQY,TRBJ2-7,NA,TRBV5-1
ASSQLAGGTQY,TRBJ2-3,NA,TRBV7-2